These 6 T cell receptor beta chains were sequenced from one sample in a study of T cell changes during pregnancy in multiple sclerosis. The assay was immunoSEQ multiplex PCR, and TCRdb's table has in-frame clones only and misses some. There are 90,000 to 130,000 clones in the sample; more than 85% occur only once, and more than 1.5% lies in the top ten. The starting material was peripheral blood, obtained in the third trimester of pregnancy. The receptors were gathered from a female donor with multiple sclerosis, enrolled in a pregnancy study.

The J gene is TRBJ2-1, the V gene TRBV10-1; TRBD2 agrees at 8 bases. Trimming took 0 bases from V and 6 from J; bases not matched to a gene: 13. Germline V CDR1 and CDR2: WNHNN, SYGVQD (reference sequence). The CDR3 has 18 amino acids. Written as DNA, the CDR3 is TGCGCCAGCAGTGAGTCGCCACCCACCGGGACTAGGGGCAATGAGCAGTTCTTC. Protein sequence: CASSESPPTGTRGNEQFF.

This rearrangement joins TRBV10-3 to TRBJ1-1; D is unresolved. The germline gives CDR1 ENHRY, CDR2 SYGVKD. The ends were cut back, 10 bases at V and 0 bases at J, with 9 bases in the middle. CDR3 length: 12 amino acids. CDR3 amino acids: CATLEVNTEAFF. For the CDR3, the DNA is TGTGCCACTCTCGAGGTGAACACTGAAGCTTTCTTT.

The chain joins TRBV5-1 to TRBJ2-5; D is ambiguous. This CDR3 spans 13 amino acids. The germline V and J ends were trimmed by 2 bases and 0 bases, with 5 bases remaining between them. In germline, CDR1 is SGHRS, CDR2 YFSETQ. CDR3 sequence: CASSFSDQETQYF. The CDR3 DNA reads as TGCGCCAGCAGCTTCTCCGACCAAGAGACCCAGTACTTC.

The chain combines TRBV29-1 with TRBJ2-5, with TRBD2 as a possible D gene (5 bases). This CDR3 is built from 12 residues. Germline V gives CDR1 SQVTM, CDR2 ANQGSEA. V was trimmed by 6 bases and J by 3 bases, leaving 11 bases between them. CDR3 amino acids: CSVTDGEETQYF. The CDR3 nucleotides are TGCAGCGTCACAGACGGGGAAGAGACCCAGTACTTC.

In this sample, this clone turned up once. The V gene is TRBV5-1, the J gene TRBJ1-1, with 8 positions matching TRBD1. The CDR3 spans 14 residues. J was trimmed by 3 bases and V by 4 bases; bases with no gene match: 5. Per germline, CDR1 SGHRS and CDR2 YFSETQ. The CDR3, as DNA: TGCGCCAGCAGCGAACAGGGGGGGGACACTGAAGCTTTCTTT. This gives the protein CASSEQGGDTEAFF.

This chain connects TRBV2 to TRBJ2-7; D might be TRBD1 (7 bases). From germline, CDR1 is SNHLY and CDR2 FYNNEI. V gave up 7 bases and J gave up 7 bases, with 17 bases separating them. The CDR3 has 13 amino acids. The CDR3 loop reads CASTGGGSSEQYF. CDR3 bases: TGTGCCAGCACAGGGGGAGGCAGTTCAGAGCAGTACTTC.